A few counts support the clone carrying this TCR beta chain. Its specificity is not known. This specimen comes from a study of T-cell memory formation after mild COVID-19. General study findings and limits: Some clones that responded were present in memory (sampled pre-infection), which suggests cross-reactive memory joined. Contracting CD4+ clones were located mainly in CM and EM, and CD8+ clones in EMRA. Nothing confirmed that second-wave clones peaking on day 37 were specific for SARS-CoV-2.

Libraries for TCRalpha and TCRbeta carried sample barcodes and unique molecular identifiers via 5'RACE. TCRdb re-called the 5' RACE reads through MiXCR, storing one row per CDR3 protein. The table records around 320,000 distinct CDR3 sequences, more than 13% of them present only once. CDR1 and CDR2 from the germline V gene are SGHRS and YFSETQ. Trimming took off 3 bases at V and 7 bases at J, with 20 bases between the two ends. The CDR3 is made up of 16 amino acids. Source material: PBMCs or a T cell subset sorted from them (not recorded which). The sequence derives from a man between 18 and 35 years old who had mild COVID-19 (a few samples of this study predate the infection). Cell type and time point are not known. The chain couples TRBV5-1 to TRBJ2-4; D possibly corresponds to TRBD1 (7 bases). CDR3 loop: CASSSTQRTGGNIQYF. The CDR3 DNA is TGCGCCAGCAGCTCAACCCAAAGGACAGGAGGGAACATTCAGTACTTC.